This entry lists 24 T cell receptor beta chains sequenced from one sample in a study of blood T cell repertoires in COVID-19. Repertoires were generated with immunoSEQ multiplex PCR, while TCRdb's copy carries only in-frame clones and drops some. This sample carries tens of thousands of clones, over 70% of them seen once, and the ten largest clones take approximately 15%. The sample comprised peripheral blood. These receptor sequences come from a woman in her sixties with acute or convalescent COVID-19.

The chain couples TRBV7-3 to TRBJ1-2; D may be TRBD1 (6 bases). Trimming removed 4 bases at V and 7 bases at J, with 13 bases between. The CDR3 is 13 amino acids. CDR1 is SGHTA and CDR2 is FQGTGA in the germline V gene. The CDR3 region is CASSSTGGLGYTF. The CDR3 nucleotides read TGTGCCAGCAGCTCCACCGGGGGGCTTGGCTACACCTTC. The full variable domain, its missing parts supplied by reference TRBV7-3 and TRBJ1-2, is GAGVSQTPSNKVTEKGKYVELRCDPISGHTALYWYRQSLGQGPEFLIYFQGTGAADDSGLPNDRFFAVRPEGSVSTLKIQRTERGDSAVYLCASSSTGGLGYTFGSGTRLTVV.

V gene TRBV28 combines with J gene TRBJ2-7; D is unresolved. There are 12 residues in the CDR3. Germline CDR1 and CDR2: MDHEN and SYDVKM. The V end lost 5 bases, the J end lost 6 bases, and 11 bases lay between the germline ends. This chain's CDR3 is CASSASLGEQYF. The CDR3 DNA follows: TGTGCCAGCAGTGCAAGTCTCGGCGAGCAGTACTTC. Together with reference TRBV28 and TRBJ2-7, the CDR3 gives the full variable domain: DVKVTQSSRYLVKRTGEKVFLECVQDMDHENMFWYRQDPGLGLRLIYFSYDVKMKEKGDIPEGYSVSREKKERFSLILESASTNQTSMYLCASSASLGEQYFGPGTRLTVT.

This sequence joins TRBV3-1 (or the pseudogene TRBV3-2) and TRBJ1-1; D gene unclear. The CDR3 spans 13 residues. V lost 4 bases and J lost 1, with 7 bases in between. Germline-derived CDR1 and CDR2 are LGHDT and YNNKEL (reference sequence). The CDR3: CASSLGPNTEAFF. The DNA for the CDR3 is TGTGCCAGCAGCCTTGGCCCGAACACTGAAGCTTTCTTT.

The chain has TRBV18 and TRBJ1-3; a possible D gene is TRBD1 (5 bases). The V end was cut by 2 bases, the J end by 0 bases, with 8 bases between. CDR1 is KGHSH, CDR2 LQKENI, per germline. This CDR3 spans 15 amino acids. For the CDR3, the DNA is TGTGCCAGCTCACCAGGGGCCCACTCTGGAAACACCATATATTTT. Translating gives CASSPGAHSGNTIYF. Looking up the rest from reference TRBV18 and TRBJ1-3 gives the full variable domain: NAGVMQNPRHLVRRRGQEARLRCSPMKGHSHVYWYRQLPEEGLKFMVYLQKENIIDESGMPKERFSAEFPKEGPSILRIQQVVRGDSAAYFCASSPGAHSGNTIYFGEGSWLTVV.

This rearrangement joins TRBV6-1 to TRBJ2-7; TRBD2 is a possible D gene (6 bases). Germline V gene data show CDR1 as MNHNS and CDR2 as SASEGT. The CDR3 runs to 13 residues. V dropped 1 base and J dropped 3 bases, with 7 bases sitting between them. CDR3 bases: TGTGCCAGCAGTGAAGGGGAGGTCTACGAGCAGTACTTC. Translating gives CASSEGEVYEQYF.

The gene calls are TRBV10-2 and TRBJ2-3; 10 bases map to TRBD2. CDR1 and CDR2 from the germline V gene are WSHSY and SAAADI. J lost 3 bases, V lost 6 bases, and 3 bases had no gene match. This CDR3 has 14 amino acids. The CDR3 DNA is TGCGCCAGCAGACCGGGACTAGCGACAGATACGCAGTATTTT. Amino acids: CASRPGLATDTQYF.

The V and J genes are TRBV19 and TRBJ2-7, with 10 bases fitting TRBD1. The CDR3 runs 15 residues. From germline, CDR1 is LNHDA and CDR2 SQIVND (reference sequence). Germline trimming cut 4 bases from V and 1 base from J; bases unmatched to any gene: 4. CDR3 region: CASSNSGQGSYEQYF. The CDR3 nucleotides are TGTGCCAGTAGTAACTCGGGACAGGGGTCCTACGAGCAGTACTTC.

V gene TRBV6-6 combines with J gene TRBJ2-5; a possible D gene is TRBD1 (6 bases). The CDR3 has 14 amino acids. CDR1 is MNHNY, CDR2 SVGAGI, per germline (reference sequence). V was trimmed by 2 bases and J by 5 bases, leaving 12 bases between them. The CDR3 DNA reads TGTGCCAGCAGTTACCTACAGGGTAGTGAGACCCAGTACTTC. This translates into CASSYLQGSETQYF.

This clone was seen repeatedly, ten times or more. This rearrangement joins TRBV3-1 (or the pseudogene TRBV3-2) to TRBJ1-2, with D possibly matching TRBD1 (6 bases). Trimming removed 2 bases from V and 12 bases from J, with 16 bases in between. Looked up from germline, CDR1 is LGHDT and CDR2 is YNNKEL (reference sequence). This CDR3 contains 13 residues. CDR3 region: CASSQQGIEGNTF. In nucleotides, the CDR3 is TGTGCCAGCAGCCAACAGGGGATTGAAGGGAACACCTTC.

The chain joins TRBV5-1 to TRBJ2-3, with unresolved D. The CDR3 has 16 amino acids. V lost 3 bases and J 0 bases, leaving 14 bases between the germline ends. CDR1 is SGHRS and CDR2 is YFSETQ in the germline V gene. CDR3 bases: TGCGCCAGCAGCTCAGTTTCAGTATATAGCACAGATACGCAGTATTTT. Its protein is CASSSVSVYSTDTQYF.

The chain links TRBV10-1 to TRBJ2-1; 9 bases are a match to TRBD2. CDR3 length equals 15 residues. V gave up 2 bases and J gave up 7 bases; unmatched junction bases: 6. Germline-derived CDR1 and CDR2 are WNHNN and SYGVQD (reference sequence). The CDR3 DNA follows: TGCGCCAGCAGTGAGGGCGGGGGGGGATTAAATGAGCAGTTCTTC. Amino acid sequence: CASSEGGGGLNEQFF.

The V gene is TRBV6-5, the J gene TRBJ1-2; D is undetermined. Germline lookup yields CDR1 MNHEY and CDR2 SVGAGI. This CDR3 comprises 13 residues. Trimming left V 0 bases short and J 8 bases short, with 10 bases between. CDR3 sequence: CASSYSSRGGYTF. The CDR3 DNA sequence: TGTGCCAGCAGTTACTCGAGTAGAGGGGGCTACACCTTC.

This rearrangement joins TRBV4-2 to TRBJ2-3; perhaps TRBD2 as D (6 bases). In germline, CDR1 is LGHNA, CDR2 YNFKEQ. This CDR3 comprises 17 residues. The V gene lost 3 bases and the J gene lost 8 bases, with 24 bases spanning the gap. This CDR3 is CASSQEKTGTFLGTQYF. The CDR3 region has the DNA TGTGCCAGCAGCCAGGAGAAAACCGGGACTTTTTTAGGTACGCAGTATTTT.

The chain links TRBV27 to TRBJ2-1, with 10 bases lining up with TRBD1. Germline V gives CDR1 MNHEY, CDR2 SMNVEV (reference sequence). With 1 base clipped from V and 9 bases from J, the junction kept 6 bases outside the gene matches. The CDR3 runs 15 residues. CDR3 in amino acids: CASSLYGTGVVEQFF. In DNA, the CDR3 is TGTGCCAGCAGTTTATACGGGACAGGGGTGGTTGAGCAGTTCTTC.

The chain is built from TRBV2 and TRBJ1-1; 7 bases map to TRBD1. CDR1 and CDR2 (germline): SNHLY, FYNNEI. The CDR3 totals 15 residues. Trimming at V came to 3 bases and at J to 1 base, leaving 5 bases not matched to a gene. The CDR3 spells CASSERGRGNTEAFF. In DNA, the CDR3 is TGTGCCAGCAGTGAGAGGGGGCGGGGGAACACTGAAGCTTTCTTT.

The rearrangement joins TRBV7-3 to TRBJ2-2, with TRBD1 matching 8 bases. Losses at the gene ends were 1 base for V and 7 bases for J; bases not matched to a gene: 5. Germline lookup yields CDR1 SGHTA and CDR2 FQGTGA. The CDR3 length is 15 residues. The CDR3: CASSLRQGAIGELFF. DNA of the CDR3: TGTGCCAGCAGCTTAAGGCAGGGGGCTATCGGGGAGCTGTTTTTT.

The V call is TRBV3-1 (or the pseudogene TRBV3-2), the J call TRBJ2-2; possibly TRBD1 for D (6 bases). V lost 4 bases and J lost 6, with 9 bases in between. The CDR3 length is 13 residues. The germline gives CDR1 LGHDT, CDR2 YNNKEL (reference sequence). The DNA of the CDR3 is TGTGCCAGCAGCCTACAGGGCGCCGGGGAGCTGTTTTTT. Amino acids: CASSLQGAGELFF.

This clone showed up just once. The chain recombines TRBV7-9 with TRBJ2-7, with a possible D match to TRBD2 (7 bases). The CDR3 has 14 residues. With 3 bases removed from V and 0 bases from J, the gap between germline ends came to 9 bases. CDR1 is SEHNR, CDR2 FQNEAQ, per germline (reference sequence). The DNA of the CDR3 is TGTGCCAGCAGCTTCGGGGGGCTCTCCTACGAGCAGTACTTC. The encoded protein is CASSFGGLSYEQYF.

The chain recombines TRBV3-1 (or the pseudogene TRBV3-2) with TRBJ1-5; no definite D call. V was cut by 1 base and J by 5 bases, with 6 bases left in between. The germline CDR1 and CDR2 sequences are LGHDT and YNNKEL (reference sequence). This CDR3 comprises 13 residues. The CDR3 protein is CASSQGWHQPQHF. In DNA form, the CDR3 reads TGTGCCAGCAGCCAAGGATGGCATCAGCCCCAGCATTTT.

The rearrangement joins TRBV6-6 to TRBJ2-3, with D tentatively TRBD2 (5 bases). The CDR3 is 14 amino acids. Germline V gene lookup returns CDR1 MNHNY and CDR2 SVGAGI (reference sequence). With 4 bases removed from V and 9 bases from J, the gap between germline ends came to 17 bases. DNA of the CDR3: TGTGCCAGCAGTTCCTGGGAGCTCAGATGCACGCAGTATTTT. Translated: CASSSWELRCTQYF.

The V call is TRBV5-1, the J call TRBJ2-7; TRBD1 matches at 8 bases. The CDR3 runs to 15 residues. Trimming at V came to 5 bases and at J to 2 bases, leaving 9 bases not matched to a gene. In germline, CDR1 is SGHRS, CDR2 YFSETQ. For the CDR3, the DNA is TGCGCCAGCAGGGGACAGGTGACGAGCACCTACGAGCAGTACTTC. Residues: CASRGQVTSTYEQYF. Combining the CDR3 with reference TRBV5-1 and TRBJ2-7 gives the whole variable domain KAGVTQTPRYLIKTRGQQVTLSCSPISGHRSVSWYQQTPGQGLQFLFEYFSETQRNKGNFPGRFSGRQFSNSRSEMNVSTLELGDSALYLCASRGQVTSTYEQYFGPGTRLTVT.

The CDR3 DNA reads as TGTGCCAGCAGTGAAAGTCTGGGACTAGCGGGGTTCTCCTACGAGCAGTACTTC. Its protein is CASSESLGLAGFSYEQYF. J is TRBJ2-7 and V is TRBV6-1; 13 nucleotides align to TRBD2. The V and J ends lost 2 bases and 0 bases, in that order; junction bases with no gene match: 7. This CDR3 spans 18 amino acids. Germline V gene data show CDR1 as MNHNS and CDR2 as SASEGT.

V and J are TRBV7-2 and TRBJ2-5; 9 positions match TRBD1. V was pared by 3 bases and J by 5 bases, with 4 bases of the junction left unmatched. The V gene's germline CDR1 is SGHTA and CDR2 FQGNSA. CDR3 length: 14 amino acids. The CDR3 sequence is CASSFGTGRETQYF. CDR3 in DNA: TGTGCCAGCAGCTTCGGGACAGGGCGTGAGACCCAGTACTTC. The whole variable domain, filled in from reference TRBV7-2 and TRBJ2-5, reads GAGVSQSPSNKVTEKGKDVELRCDPISGHTALYWYRQSLGQGLEFLIYFQGNSAPDKSGLPSDRFSAERTGGSVSTLTIQRTQQEDSAVYLCASSFGTGRETQYFGPGTRLLVL.

This rearrangement joins TRBV5-1 to TRBJ1-2; maybe TRBD1 (5 bases). Per the germline V gene, CDR1 is SGHRS and CDR2 is YFSETQ. CDR3 length equals 14 residues. V lost 4 bases and J 2 bases, leaving 12 bases between the germline ends. The CDR3 DNA reads TGCGCCAGCAGCGAGTCTGCAGGGAACTATGGCTACACCTTC. Protein sequence: CASSESAGNYGYTF.